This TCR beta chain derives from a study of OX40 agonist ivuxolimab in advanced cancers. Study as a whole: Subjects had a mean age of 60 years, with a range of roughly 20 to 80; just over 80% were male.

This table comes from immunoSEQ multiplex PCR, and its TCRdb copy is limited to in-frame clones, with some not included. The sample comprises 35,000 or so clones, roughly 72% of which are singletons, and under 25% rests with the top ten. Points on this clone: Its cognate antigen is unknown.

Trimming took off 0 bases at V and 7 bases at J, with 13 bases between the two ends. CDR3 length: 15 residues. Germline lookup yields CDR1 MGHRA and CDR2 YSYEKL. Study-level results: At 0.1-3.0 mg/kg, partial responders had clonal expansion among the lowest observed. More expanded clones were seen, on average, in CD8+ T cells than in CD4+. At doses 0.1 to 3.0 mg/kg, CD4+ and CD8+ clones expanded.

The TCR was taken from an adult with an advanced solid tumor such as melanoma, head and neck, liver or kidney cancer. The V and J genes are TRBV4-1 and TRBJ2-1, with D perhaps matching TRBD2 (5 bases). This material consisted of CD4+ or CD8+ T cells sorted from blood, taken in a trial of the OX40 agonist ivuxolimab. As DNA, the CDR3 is TGCGCCAGCAGCCAAGATCCCCGGGGTGGGAATGAGCAGTTCTTC. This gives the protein CASSQDPRGGNEQFF.